This passage covers 9 T cell receptor beta chains from one sample sequenced in a study of blood T cell repertoires in COVID-19. The method was immunoSEQ multiplex PCR; TCRdb's version includes in-frame clones alone and lacks a portion of them. The table has approximately 170,000 clones, roughly nine tenths seen once; the top ten hold approximately 2%. The sample was peripheral blood. The receptors stem from a man aged 18 to 30 who had recovered from COVID-19.

J is TRBJ2-1 and V is TRBV24-1; 12 bases are shared with TRBD2. CDR3 size: 17 residues. Trimming took 3 bases from V and 6 from J; bases not matched to a gene: 8. CDR1 is KGHDR and CDR2 is SFDVKD in the germline V gene. Written as DNA, the CDR3 is TGTGCCACCAGTGATAACTCACTAGCGGGAGGAGGCAATGAGCAGTTCTTC. It is translated as CATSDNSLAGGGNEQFF.

This chain joins TRBV2 and TRBJ2-5; D is possibly TRBD2 (8 bases). Trimming removed 6 bases at V and 4 bases at J, with 18 bases between. The CDR3 totals 15 residues. Germline V gives CDR1 SNHLY, CDR2 FYNNEI. This CDR3 reads CASRGRDSGGETQYF. Written as DNA, the CDR3 is TGTGCCAGCAGGGGACGGGACAGCGGGGGAGAGACCCAGTACTTC. Supplemented by reference TRBV2 and TRBJ2-5, the full variable domain reads EPEVTQTPSHQVTQMGQEVILRCVPISNHLYFYWYRQILGQKVEFLVSFYNNEISEKSEIFDDQFSVERPDGSNFTLKIRSTKLEDSAMYFCASRGRDSGGETQYFGPGTRLLVL.

The chain couples TRBV4-3 to TRBJ1-1, with no clear D. Trimming shortened V by 0 bases and J by 5 bases, and 7 bases separated the two germline ends. The V gene's germline CDR1 is LGHNA and CDR2 YSLEER. This CDR3 is built from 13 residues. The CDR3 here is CASSQDGGTEAFF. In DNA form, the CDR3 reads TGCGCCAGCAGCCAAGATGGCGGGACTGAAGCTTTCTTT.

The chain links TRBV28 to TRBJ2-3, with 10 nucleotides matching TRBD2. The CDR3 loop spans 17 amino acids. V trimming: 4 bases; J trimming: 1 base; junction bases outside the gene matches: 8. Per the germline V gene, CDR1 is MDHEN and CDR2 is SYDVKM. In DNA, the CDR3 is TGTGCCAGCAGTTCATACGTCGGACTAGCGGGCACAGATACGCAGTATTTT. This gives the protein CASSSYVGLAGTDTQYF.

This clone has a single count. The J gene is TRBJ2-1, the V gene TRBV27; 10 bases align to TRBD2. The CDR3 spans 17 residues. In germline, CDR1 is MNHEY, CDR2 SMNVEV (reference sequence). J gave up 8 bases and V 0 bases, and 10 bases lay outside the gene matches. The CDR3 nucleotides are TGTGCCAGCAGTTTATCGCGGTATAGCGGGAGGAGGGATGAGCAGTTCTTC. Amino acids: CASSLSRYSGRRDEQFF.

The V and J genes are TRBV4-3 and TRBJ2-1; TRBD2 is a possible D gene (5 bases). CDR3 length: 14 residues. Trimming took off 0 bases at V and 8 bases at J, with 11 bases between the two ends. Germline loops: CDR1 LGHNA, CDR2 YSLEER. The CDR3 region has the DNA TGCGCCAGCAGCCAAGATCGTGCTAGCCATGAGCAGTTCTTC. It translates to CASSQDRASHEQFF.

The V gene is TRBV6-5, the J gene TRBJ1-2; D is unresolved. The CDR3 has 13 residues. CDR1 is MNHEY, CDR2 SVGAGI, per germline. V was clipped by 6 bases and J by 0 bases, with 8 bases between them. The CDR3 bases are TGTGCCAGCAGCAAGACTCCTAACTATGGCTACACCTTC. This sequence encodes CASSKTPNYGYTF.

The CDR3 nucleotides read TGCGCCAGCAGATCCCAGGGGGCGCGAGAAGAAAAACTGTTTTTT. It codes for CASRSQGAREEKLFF. The rearrangement links TRBV5-1 to TRBJ1-4, with TRBD1 matching 8 bases. The CDR3 is 15 residues long. V lost 5 bases and J lost 8; bases outside the gene matches: 11. CDR1 is SGHRS and CDR2 is YFSETQ in the germline V gene.

This sequence joins TRBV12-3 or TRBV12-4 and TRBJ2-3; D unclear. The CDR3 is made up of 12 amino acids. Trimming removed 6 bases from V and 2 bases from J, with 6 bases in between. The CDR3 loop is CASRYYTDTQYF. The CDR3 DNA is TGTGCCAGCAGATACTACACAGATACGCAGTATTTT.